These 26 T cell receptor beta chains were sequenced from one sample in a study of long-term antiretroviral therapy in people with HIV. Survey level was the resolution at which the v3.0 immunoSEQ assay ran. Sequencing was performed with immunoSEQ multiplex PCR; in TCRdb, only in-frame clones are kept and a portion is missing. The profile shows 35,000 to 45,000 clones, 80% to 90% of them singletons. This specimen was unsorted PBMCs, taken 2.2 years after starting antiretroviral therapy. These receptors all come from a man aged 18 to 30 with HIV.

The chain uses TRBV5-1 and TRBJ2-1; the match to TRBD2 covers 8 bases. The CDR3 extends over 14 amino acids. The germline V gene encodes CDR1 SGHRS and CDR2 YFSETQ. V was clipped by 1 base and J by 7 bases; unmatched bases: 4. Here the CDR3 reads CASSLFASGNEQFF. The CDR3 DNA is TGCGCCAGCAGCTTGTTTGCTAGCGGGAATGAGCAGTTCTTC.

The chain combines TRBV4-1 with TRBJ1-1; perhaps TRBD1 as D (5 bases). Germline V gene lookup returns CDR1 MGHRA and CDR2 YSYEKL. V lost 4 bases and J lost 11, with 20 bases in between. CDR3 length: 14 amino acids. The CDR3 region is CASSPEGAPPPAFF. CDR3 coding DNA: TGCGCCAGCAGCCCTGAAGGGGCACCCCCTCCGGCTTTCTTT.

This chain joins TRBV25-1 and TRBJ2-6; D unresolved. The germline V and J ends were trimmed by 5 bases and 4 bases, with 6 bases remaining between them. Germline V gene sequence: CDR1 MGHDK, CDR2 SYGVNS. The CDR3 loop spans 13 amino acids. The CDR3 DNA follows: TGTGCCAGCAGTAAGACAGGGGCCAACGTCCTGACTTTC. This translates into CASSKTGANVLTF.

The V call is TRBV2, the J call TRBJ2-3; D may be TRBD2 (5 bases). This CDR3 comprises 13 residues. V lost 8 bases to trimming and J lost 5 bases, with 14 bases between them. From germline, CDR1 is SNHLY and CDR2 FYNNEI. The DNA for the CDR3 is TGTGCCAGCCTGTCCGGGATTGGAGATACGCAGTATTTT. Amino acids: CASLSGIGDTQYF.

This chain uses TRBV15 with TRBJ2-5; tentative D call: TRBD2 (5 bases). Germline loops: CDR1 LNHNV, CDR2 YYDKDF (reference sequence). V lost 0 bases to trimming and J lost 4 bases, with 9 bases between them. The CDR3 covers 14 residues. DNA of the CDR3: TGTGCCACCAGCAGAGATCGTCTAGCAGAGACCCAGTACTTC. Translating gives CATSRDRLAETQYF.

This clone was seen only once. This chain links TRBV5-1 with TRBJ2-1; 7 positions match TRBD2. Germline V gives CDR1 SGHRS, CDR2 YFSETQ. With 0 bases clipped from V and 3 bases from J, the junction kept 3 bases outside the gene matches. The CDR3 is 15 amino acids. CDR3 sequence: CASSLGGGGYNEQFF. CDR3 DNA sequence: TGCGCCAGCAGCTTGGGCGGGGGTGGCTACAATGAGCAGTTCTTC.

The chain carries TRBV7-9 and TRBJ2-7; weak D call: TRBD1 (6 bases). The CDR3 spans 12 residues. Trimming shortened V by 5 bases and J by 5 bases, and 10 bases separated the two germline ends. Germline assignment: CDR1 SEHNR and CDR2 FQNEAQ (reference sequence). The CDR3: CASSLQGHEQYF. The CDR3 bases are TGTGCCAGCAGCCTACAGGGCCACGAGCAGTACTTC.

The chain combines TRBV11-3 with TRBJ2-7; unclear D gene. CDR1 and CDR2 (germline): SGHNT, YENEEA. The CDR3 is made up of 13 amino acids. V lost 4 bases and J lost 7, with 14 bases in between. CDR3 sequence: CASSSGPPGEQYF. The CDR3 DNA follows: TGTGCCAGCAGCTCCGGTCCCCCTGGAGAGCAGTACTTC.

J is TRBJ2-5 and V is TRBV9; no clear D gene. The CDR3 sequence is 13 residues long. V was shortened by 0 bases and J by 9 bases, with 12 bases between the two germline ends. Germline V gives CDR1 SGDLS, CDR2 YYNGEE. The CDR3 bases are TGTGCCAGCAGCGTAGACTTCGAACGGTCCCAGTACTTC. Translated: CASSVDFERSQYF.

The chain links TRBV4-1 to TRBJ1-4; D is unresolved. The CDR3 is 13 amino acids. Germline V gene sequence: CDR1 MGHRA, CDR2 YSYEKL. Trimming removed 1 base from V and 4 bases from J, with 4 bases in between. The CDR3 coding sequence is TGCGCCAGCAGCCAAGTAGGTAATGAAAAACTGTTTTTT. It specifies CASSQVGNEKLFF.

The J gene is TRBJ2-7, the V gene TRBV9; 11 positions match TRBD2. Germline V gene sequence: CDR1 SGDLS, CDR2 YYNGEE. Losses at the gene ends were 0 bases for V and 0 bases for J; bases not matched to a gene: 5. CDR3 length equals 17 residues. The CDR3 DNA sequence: TGTGCCAGCAGCGTAGGACCGGGACTAGCGGCCTCCTACGAGCAGTACTTC. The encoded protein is CASSVGPGLAASYEQYF.

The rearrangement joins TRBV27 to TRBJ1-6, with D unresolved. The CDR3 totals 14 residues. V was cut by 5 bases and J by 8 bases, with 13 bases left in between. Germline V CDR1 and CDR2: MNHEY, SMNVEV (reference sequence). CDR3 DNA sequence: TGTGCCAGCAGTACCCAAGGGTTGGATTCACCCCTCCACTTT. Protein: CASSTQGLDSPLHF.

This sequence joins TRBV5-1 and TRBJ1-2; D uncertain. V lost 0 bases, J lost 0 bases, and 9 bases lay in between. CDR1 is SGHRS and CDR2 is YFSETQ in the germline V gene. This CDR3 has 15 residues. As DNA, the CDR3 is TGCGCCAGCAGCTTGGGAAGCGTCACTAACTATGGCTACACCTTC. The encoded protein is CASSLGSVTNYGYTF.

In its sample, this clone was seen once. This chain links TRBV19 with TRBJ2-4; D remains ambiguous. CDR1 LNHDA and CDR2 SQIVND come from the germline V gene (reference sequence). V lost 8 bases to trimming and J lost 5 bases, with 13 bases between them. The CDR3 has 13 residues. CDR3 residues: CASYANGENIQYF. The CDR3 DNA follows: TGTGCCAGTTACGCGAATGGAGAAAACATTCAGTACTTC.

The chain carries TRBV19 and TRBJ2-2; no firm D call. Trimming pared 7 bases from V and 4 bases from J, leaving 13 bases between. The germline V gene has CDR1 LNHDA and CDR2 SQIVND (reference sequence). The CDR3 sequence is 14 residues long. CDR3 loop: CASTVGSATGELFF. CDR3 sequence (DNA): TGTGCCAGTACGGTAGGGTCGGCCACCGGGGAGCTGTTTTTT.

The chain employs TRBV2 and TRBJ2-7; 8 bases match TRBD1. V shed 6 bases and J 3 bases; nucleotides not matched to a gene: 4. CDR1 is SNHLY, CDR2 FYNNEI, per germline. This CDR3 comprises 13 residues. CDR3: CASRAGQGYEQYF. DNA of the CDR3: TGTGCCAGCAGAGCAGGACAGGGCTACGAGCAGTACTTC.

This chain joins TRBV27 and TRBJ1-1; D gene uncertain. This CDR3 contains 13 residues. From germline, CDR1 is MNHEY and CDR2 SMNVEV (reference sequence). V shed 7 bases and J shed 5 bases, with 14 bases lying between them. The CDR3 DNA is TGTGCCAGCACCTCGGCGGGTTGGACTGAAGCTTTCTTT. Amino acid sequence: CASTSAGWTEAFF.

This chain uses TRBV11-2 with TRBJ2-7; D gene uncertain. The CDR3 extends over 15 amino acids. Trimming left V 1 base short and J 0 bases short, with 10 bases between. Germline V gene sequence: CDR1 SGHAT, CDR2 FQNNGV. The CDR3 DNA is TGTGCCAGCAGCTTAGTGGCGGTCCTCTCCTACGAGCAGTACTTC. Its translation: CASSLVAVLSYEQYF. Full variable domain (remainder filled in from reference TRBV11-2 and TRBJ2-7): EAGVAQSPRYKIIEKRQSVAFWCNPISGHATLYWYQQILGQGPKLLIQFQNNGVVDDSQLPKDRFSAERLKGVDSTLKIQPAKLEDSAVYLCASSLVAVLSYEQYFGPGTRLTVT.

The CDR3 protein is CASSPREGGKTQYF. The CDR3 DNA sequence: TGTGCCAGCAGCCCCCGGGAGGGGGGCAAGACCCAGTACTTC. The chain uses TRBV7-9 and TRBJ2-5; 8 bases align to TRBD2. Germline V lookup: CDR1 SEHNR, CDR2 FQNEAQ (reference sequence). The CDR3 covers 14 residues. Germline trimming cut 5 bases from V and 6 bases from J; bases unmatched to any gene: 8.

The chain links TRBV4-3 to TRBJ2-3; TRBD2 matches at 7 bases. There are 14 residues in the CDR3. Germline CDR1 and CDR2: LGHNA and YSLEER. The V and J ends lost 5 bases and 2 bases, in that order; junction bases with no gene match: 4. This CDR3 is CASSGRANTDTQYF. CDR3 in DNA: TGCGCCAGCAGCGGGAGGGCGAACACAGATACGCAGTATTTT.

In DNA form, the CDR3 reads TGTGCCTGGACAGAGAACTCCTACGAGCAGTACTTC. It specifies CAWTENSYEQYF. The V call is TRBV30, the J call TRBJ2-7; D not certain. Trimming removed 4 bases at V and 0 bases at J, with 7 bases between. The germline CDR1 and CDR2 sequences are GTSNPN and SVGIG (reference sequence). The CDR3 contains 12 residues.

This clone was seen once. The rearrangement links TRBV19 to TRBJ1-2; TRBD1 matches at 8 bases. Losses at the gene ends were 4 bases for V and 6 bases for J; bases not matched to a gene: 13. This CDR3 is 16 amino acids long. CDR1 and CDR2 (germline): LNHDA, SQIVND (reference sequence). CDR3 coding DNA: TGTGCCAGTAGTACCCCCGCAAGCAGGGGGCAGGATGGCTACACCTTC. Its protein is CASSTPASRGQDGYTF.

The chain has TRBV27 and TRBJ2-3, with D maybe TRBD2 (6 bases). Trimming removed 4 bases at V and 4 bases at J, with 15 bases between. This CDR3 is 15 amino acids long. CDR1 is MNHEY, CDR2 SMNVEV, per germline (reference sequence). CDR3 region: CASSSTGGVADTQYF. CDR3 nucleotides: TGTGCCAGCAGTTCCACCGGCGGGGTCGCAGATACGCAGTATTTT.

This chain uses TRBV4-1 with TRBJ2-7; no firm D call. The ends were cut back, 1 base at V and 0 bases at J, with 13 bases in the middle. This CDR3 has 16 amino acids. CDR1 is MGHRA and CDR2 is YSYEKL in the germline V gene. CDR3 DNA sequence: TGCGCCAGCAGCCAAGTATTGGTTCGGAGCTCCTACGAGCAGTACTTC. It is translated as CASSQVLVRSSYEQYF.

This CDR3 reads CASSAGTSGHHPLETQYF. The CDR3 coding sequence is TGTGCCAGCAGCGCGGGGACTAGCGGGCACCACCCCTTAGAGACCCAGTACTTC. V gene TRBV7-9 combines with J gene TRBJ2-5; 12 bases are a match to TRBD2. Germline V gives CDR1 SEHNR, CDR2 FQNEAQ (reference sequence). V lost 5 bases, J lost 4 bases, and 14 bases stayed unmatched. This CDR3 has 18 amino acids. Full variable domain (missing parts from reference TRBV7-9 and TRBJ2-5): DTGVSQNPRHKITKRGQNVTFRCDPISEHNRLYWYRQTLGQGPEFLTYFQNEAQLEKSRLLSDRFSAERPKGSFSTLEIQRTEQGDSAMYLCASSAGTSGHHPLETQYFGPGTRLLVL.

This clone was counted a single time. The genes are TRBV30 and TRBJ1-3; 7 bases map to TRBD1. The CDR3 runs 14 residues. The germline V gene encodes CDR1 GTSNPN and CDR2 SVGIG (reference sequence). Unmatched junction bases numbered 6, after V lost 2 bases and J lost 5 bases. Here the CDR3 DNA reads TGTGCCTGGAGTCAGGGGGTTTCAAGAAACACCATATATTTT. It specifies CAWSQGVSRNTIYF.